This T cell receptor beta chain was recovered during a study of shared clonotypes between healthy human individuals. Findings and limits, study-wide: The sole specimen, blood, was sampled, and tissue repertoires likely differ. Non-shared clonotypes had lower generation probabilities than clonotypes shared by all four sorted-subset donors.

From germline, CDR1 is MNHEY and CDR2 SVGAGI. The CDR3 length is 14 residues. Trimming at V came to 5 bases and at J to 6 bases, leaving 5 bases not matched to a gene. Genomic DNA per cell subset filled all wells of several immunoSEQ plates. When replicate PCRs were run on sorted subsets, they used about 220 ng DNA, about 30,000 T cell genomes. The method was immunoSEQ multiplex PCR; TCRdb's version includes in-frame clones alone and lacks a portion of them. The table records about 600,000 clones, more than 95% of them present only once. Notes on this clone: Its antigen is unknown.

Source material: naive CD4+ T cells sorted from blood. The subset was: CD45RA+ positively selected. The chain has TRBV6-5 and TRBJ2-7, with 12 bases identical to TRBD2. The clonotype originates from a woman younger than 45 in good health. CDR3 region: CASSQLAGGGEQYF. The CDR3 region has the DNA TGTGCCAGCAGTCAACTAGCGGGAGGAGGCGAGCAGTACTTC.